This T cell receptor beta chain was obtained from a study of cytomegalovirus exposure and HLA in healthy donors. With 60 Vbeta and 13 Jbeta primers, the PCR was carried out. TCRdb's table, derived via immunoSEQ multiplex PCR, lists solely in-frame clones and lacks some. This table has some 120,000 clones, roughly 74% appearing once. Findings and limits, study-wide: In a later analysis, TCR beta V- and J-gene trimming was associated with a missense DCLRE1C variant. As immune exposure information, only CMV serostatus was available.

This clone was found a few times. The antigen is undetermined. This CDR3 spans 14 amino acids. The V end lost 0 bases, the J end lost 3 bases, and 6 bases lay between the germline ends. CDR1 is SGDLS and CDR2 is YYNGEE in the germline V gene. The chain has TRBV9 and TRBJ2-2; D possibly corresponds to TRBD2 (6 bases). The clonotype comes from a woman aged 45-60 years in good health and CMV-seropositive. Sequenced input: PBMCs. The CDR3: CASSVASDTGELFF. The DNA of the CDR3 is TGTGCCAGCAGCGTAGCTAGCGACACCGGGGAGCTGTTTTTT. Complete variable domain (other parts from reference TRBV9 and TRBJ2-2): DSGVTQTPKHLITATGQRVTLRCSPRSGDLSVYWYQQSLDQGLQFLIQYYNGEERAKGNILERFSAQQFPDLHSELNLSSLELGDSALYFCASSVASDTGELFFGEGSRLTVL.